This T cell receptor beta chain was found in a study of graft-versus-host responses after intestinal transplantation (dated by TCRdb to the early 2020s). About the full investigation: Recipients received multivisceral, liver-intestinal, or isolated intestinal transplants. Anti-thymocyte globulin induction was given to all recipients, followed by maintenance tacrolimus and steroids for 3 to 4 years. Graft-versus-host and host-versus-graft alloreactive T cell clones were tracked in the graft, circulation and bone marrow after intestinal transplantation using bulk TCR-beta CDR3 sequencing. To identify alloreactive clones, pre-transplant mixed lymphocyte reaction products were sequenced and then compared with unstimulated pre-transplant donor and recipient T cells. A cohort of approximately 23 intestinal transplant recipients, including one retransplant, was enrolled, and 3 patients lacking pretransplant specimens were excluded. A peak of at least 4% donor T cells among recipient peripheral blood mononuclear cells was the definition used for donor T cell macrochimerism. Rather than going through the commercial service, samples from a few later patients were sequenced in-house on an Illumina MiSeq and processed with MiXCR. Summary of the overall study and its limitations: The relatively low number and heterogeneity of intestinal transplant patients limited the conclusions. Patients with donor T cell macrochimerism had high GvH to HvG T cell clonal ratios in their allografts. GvH clones turned up in recipient bone marrow, with some appearing earlier in ileal mucosa or blood, a pattern consistent with an intestinal mucosal origin. Early after transplant, peak levels of circulating GvH clones were found to be associated with declines in HvG clones.

Note on this clone: Its cognate antigen has yet to be identified. One base away there is no much larger clone; base qualities are not given.

The germline V gene supplies CDR1 MDHEN and CDR2 SYDVKM. The CDR3 holds 17 amino acids from the cysteine to the phenylalanine. Only the CDR3 DNA stays, 51 bases, in frame from base 1. V drops 2 bases and J drops 2 bases, leaving 18 bases in between. To prepare the library, the immunoSEQ multiplex PCR assay was applied. For most patients, high-throughput TCR-beta CDR3 sequencing of genomic DNA was performed by Adaptive Biotechnologies. As for the original processing: Adaptive's ImmunoSEQ software supplied the TCR sequencing data for 15 to 20 patients, while MiXCR and VDJtools were used to process a few other patients. Because the origin of CDR3 nucleotide sequences shared between donor and recipient could not be assigned, those sequences were removed. Alloreactive clones required at least 2-fold expansion over unstimulated cells and minimum CFSE-low frequency of 0.002% (template counts) or 0.001% (read counts). Clones were considered mappable if detected in sequenced pre-transplant spleen, lymph node, or MLR CFSE-low populations of the donor or recipient. Cumulative frequency of alloreactive clones was calculated as a percentage of all sequences weighted by copy number. TCRdb mirrors the immuneACCESS table, restricted to in-frame sequences. Some clones are absent from its copies; in checked studies, under half trace to an unresolved V gene, and the reason for the others is unknown. The V and J calls and clone size were taken over from that table, and D and trimming were inferred from the DNA. The table for this sample lists some 11,000 clones; 93% of them were counted only once. Roughly 20% of the sample rests with the top ten.

Blood samples were collected up to 4 times in the first month after transplant and then at least monthly when available. The starting material was PBMCs, obtained less than 110 days after intestinal transplant. This chain joins TRBV28 to TRBJ2-5, with the D gene uncertain. The TCR originated in a human patient who received an intestinal transplant, so some T cells may come from the graft donor. The base sequence is TGTGCCAGCAGTTTAAGCCTCCTTGTTGCGACACAAGAGACCCAGTACTTC. Its amino acids are CASSLSLLVATQETQYF. Full variable domain (CDR3 extended with the reference TRBV28 and TRBJ2-5 proteins): DVKVTQSSRYLVKRTGEKVFLECVQDMDHENMFWYRQDPGLGLRLIYFSYDVKMKEKGDIPEGYSVSREKKERFSLILESASTNQTSMYLCASSLSLLVATQETQYFGPGTRLLVL.